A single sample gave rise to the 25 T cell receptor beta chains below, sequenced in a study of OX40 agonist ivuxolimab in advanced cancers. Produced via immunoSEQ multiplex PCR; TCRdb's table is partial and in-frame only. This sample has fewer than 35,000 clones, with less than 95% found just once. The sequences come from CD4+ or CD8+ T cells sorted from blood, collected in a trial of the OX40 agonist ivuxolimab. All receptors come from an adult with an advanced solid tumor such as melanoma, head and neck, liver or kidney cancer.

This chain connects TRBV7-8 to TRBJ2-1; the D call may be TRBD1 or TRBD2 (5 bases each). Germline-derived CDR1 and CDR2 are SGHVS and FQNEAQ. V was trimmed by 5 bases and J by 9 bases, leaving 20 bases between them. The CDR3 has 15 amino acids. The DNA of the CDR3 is TGTGCCAGCAGCCGGGACCCCGGGTTCTTGGGTGAGCAGTTCTTC. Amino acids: CASSRDPGFLGEQFF. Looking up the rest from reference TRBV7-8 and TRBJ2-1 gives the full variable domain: GAGVSQSPRYKVAKRGQDVALRCDPISGHVSLFWYQQALGQGPEFLTYFQNEAQLDKSGLPSDRFFAERPEGSVSTLKIQRTQQEDSAVYLCASSRDPGFLGEQFFGPGTRLTVL.

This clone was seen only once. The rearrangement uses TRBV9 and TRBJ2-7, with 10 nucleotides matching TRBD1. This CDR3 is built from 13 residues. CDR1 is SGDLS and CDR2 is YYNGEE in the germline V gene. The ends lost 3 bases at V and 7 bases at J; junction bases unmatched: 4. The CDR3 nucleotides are TGTGCCAGCAGCGCGGGGACAGGGGATGAGCAGTACTTC. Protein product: CASSAGTGDEQYF.

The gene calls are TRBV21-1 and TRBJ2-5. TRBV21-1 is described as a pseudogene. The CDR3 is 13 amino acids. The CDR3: CASSKGPQETQYF. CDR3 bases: TGTGCCAGCAGCAAAGGTCCCCAAGAGACCCAGTACTTC.

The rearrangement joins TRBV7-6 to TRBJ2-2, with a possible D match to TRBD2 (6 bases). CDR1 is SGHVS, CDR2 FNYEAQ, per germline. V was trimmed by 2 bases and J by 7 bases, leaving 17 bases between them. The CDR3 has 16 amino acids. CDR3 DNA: TGTGCCAGCAGCTTATTCGGGCTAGCGAATATCGGGGAGCTGTTTTTT. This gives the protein CASSLFGLANIGELFF.

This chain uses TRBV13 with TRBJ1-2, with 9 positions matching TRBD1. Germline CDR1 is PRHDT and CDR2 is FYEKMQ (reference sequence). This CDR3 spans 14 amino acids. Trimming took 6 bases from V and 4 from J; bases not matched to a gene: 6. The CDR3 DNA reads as TGTGCCAGCAGTACCGGGACAGGGATCTATGGCTACACCTTC. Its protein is CASSTGTGIYGYTF.

Written as DNA, the CDR3 is TGTGCCAGTAGTATCCGCCCCCTGGCAGGGCAGGAAGGCTACACCTTC. Encoded protein: CASSIRPLAGQEGYTF. V is TRBV19 and J is TRBJ1-2, with D possibly matching TRBD1 (5 bases). This CDR3 spans 16 amino acids. From germline, CDR1 is LNHDA and CDR2 SQIVND (reference sequence). The V end was cut by 3 bases, the J end by 8 bases, with 22 bases between. Supplemented by reference TRBV19 and TRBJ1-2, the full variable domain reads DGGITQSPKYLFRKEGQNVTLSCEQNLNHDAMYWYRQDPGQGLRLIYYSQIVNDFQKGDIAEGYSVSREKKESFPLTVTSAQKNPTAFYLCASSIRPLAGQEGYTFGSGTRLTVV.

As DNA, the CDR3 is TGTGCCTGGAGTGTTCTCGTGAGACTAGCGGGAGACGAAAGCTCCTACAATGAGCAGTTCTTC. Its protein product is CAWSVLVRLAGDESSYNEQFF. V usage is TRBV30 and J usage is TRBJ2-1; 12 bases line up with TRBD2. The V segment lost 0 bases and the J segment 0 bases; nucleotides outside the gene matches: 15. CDR1 and CDR2 from the germline V gene are GTSNPN and SVGIG (reference sequence). This CDR3 has 21 residues.

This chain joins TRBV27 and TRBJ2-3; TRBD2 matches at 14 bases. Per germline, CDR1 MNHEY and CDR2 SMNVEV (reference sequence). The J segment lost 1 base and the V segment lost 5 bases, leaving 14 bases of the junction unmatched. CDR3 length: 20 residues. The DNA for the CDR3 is TGTGCCAGCAGTCCTCCCCCTGGGACTAGCGGGAGTTGGGGCACAGATACGCAGTATTTT. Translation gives CASSPPPGTSGSWGTDTQYF.

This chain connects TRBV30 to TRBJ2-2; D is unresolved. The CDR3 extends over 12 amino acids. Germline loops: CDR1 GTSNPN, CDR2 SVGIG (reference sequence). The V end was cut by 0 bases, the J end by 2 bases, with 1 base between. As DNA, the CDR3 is TGTGCCTGGAGTGTTAACACCGGGGAGCTGTTTTTT. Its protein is CAWSVNTGELFF.

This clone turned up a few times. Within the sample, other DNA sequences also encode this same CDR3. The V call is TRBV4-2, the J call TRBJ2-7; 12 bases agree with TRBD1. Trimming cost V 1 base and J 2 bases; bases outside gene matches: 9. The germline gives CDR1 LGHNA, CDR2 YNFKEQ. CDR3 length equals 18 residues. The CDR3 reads CASSQGFDRDRGPYEQYF. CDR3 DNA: TGTGCCAGCAGCCAAGGGTTTGACCGGGACAGGGGGCCCTACGAGCAGTACTTC.

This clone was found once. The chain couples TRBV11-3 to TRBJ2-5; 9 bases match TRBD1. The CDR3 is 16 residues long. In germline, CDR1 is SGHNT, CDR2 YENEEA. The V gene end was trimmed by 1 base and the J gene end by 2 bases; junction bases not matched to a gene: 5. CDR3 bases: TGTGCCAGCAGCTTAGTCCCGGGACAGGGTCAAGAGACCCAGTACTTC. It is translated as CASSLVPGQGQETQYF.

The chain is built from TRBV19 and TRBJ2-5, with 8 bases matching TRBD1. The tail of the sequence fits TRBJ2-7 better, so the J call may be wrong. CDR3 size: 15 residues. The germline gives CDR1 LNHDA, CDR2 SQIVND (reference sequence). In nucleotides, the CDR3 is TGTGCCAGTAGTATTCAGGGGGCCCTTTCCTACGAGCAGTACTTC. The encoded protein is CASSIQGALSYEQYF.

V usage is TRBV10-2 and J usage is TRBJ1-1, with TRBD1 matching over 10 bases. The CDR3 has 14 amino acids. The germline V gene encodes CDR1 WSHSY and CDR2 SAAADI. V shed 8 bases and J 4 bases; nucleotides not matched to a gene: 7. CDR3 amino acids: CASWGQGSRTEAFF. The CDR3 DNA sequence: TGCGCCAGCTGGGGACAGGGGTCGCGCACTGAAGCTTTCTTT.

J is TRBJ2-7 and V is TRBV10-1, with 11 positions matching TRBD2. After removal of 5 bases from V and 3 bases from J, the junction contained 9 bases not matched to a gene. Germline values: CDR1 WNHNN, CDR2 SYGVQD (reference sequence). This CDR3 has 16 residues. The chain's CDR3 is CASSSTSGRYHYEQYF. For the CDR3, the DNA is TGCGCCAGCAGTTCAACTAGCGGGAGATACCACTACGAGCAGTACTTC.

The CDR3 reads CASSDMRGAYNEQFF. DNA for the CDR3: TGTGCCAGCAGTGATATGCGGGGGGCCTACAATGAGCAGTTCTTC. This chain uses TRBV25-1 with TRBJ2-1; 8 nucleotides agree with TRBD2. Germline V gene data show CDR1 as MGHDK and CDR2 as SYGVNS. V shed 3 bases, J shed 2 bases, and the junction held 3 bases outside the gene matches. The CDR3 contains 15 residues.

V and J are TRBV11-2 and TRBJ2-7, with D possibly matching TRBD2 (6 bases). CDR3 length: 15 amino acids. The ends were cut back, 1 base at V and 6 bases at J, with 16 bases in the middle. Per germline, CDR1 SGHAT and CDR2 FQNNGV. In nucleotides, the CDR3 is TGTGCCAGCAGCTTAGCAGGACTATCTATCGGCGAGCAGTACTTC. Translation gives CASSLAGLSIGEQYF.

The CDR3 bases are TGTGCCAGCAGCTCCAGGGACGGGGGAAACTATGGCTACACCTTC. Its translation: CASSSRDGGNYGYTF. V and J are TRBV7-8 and TRBJ1-2, with D possibly being TRBD1 (5 bases). The V gene lost 4 bases and the J gene lost 2 bases, with 14 bases spanning the gap. The CDR3 consists of 15 residues. Germline CDR1 SGHVS, CDR2 FQNEAQ.

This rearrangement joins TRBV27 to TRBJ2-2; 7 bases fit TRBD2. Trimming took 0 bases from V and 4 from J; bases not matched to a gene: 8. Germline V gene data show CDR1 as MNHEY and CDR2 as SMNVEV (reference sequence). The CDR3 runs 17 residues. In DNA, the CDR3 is TGTGCCAGCAGTTTATCCGTGACTAGCCGGGGCACCGGGGAGCTGTTTTTT. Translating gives CASSLSVTSRGTGELFF.

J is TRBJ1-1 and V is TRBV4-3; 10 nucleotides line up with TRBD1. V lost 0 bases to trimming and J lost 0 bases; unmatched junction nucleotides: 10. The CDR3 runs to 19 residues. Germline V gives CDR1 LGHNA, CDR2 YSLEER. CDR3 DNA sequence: TGCGCCAGCAGCCAAGATTACCTCGGGGACAGGGGAGTGAACACTGAAGCTTTCTTT. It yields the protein CASSQDYLGDRGVNTEAFF.

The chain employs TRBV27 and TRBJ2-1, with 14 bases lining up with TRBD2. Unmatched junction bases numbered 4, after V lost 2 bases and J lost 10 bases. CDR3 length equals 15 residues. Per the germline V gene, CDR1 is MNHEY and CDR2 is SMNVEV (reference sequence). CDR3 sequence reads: CASSLGLAGGREQFF. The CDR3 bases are TGTGCCAGCAGTTTAGGACTAGCGGGAGGTCGGGAGCAGTTCTTC.

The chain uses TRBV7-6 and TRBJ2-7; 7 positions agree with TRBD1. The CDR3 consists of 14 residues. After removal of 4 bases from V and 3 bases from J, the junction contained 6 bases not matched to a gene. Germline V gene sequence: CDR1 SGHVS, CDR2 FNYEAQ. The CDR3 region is CASSSGTEFYEQYF. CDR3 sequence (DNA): TGTGCCAGCAGCTCCGGGACAGAGTTCTACGAGCAGTACTTC.

Here the CDR3 DNA reads TGTGCCAGCAGCGTAATGACTAGTCCTTTAATCAGCACAGATACGCAGTATTTT. Amino acid sequence: CASSVMTSPLISTDTQYF. The gene calls are TRBV7-9 and TRBJ2-3; D possibly corresponds to TRBD2 (6 bases). CDR1 SEHNR and CDR2 FQNEAQ come from the germline V gene (reference sequence). CDR3 size: 18 residues. V shed 5 bases and J shed 0 bases, with 21 bases lying between them.

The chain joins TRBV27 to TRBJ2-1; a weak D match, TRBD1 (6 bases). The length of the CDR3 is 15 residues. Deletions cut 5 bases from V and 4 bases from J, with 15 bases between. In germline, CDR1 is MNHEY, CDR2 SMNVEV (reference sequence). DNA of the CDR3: TGTGCCAGCAGTCCAGACAGGCCGGATTACAATGAGCAGTTCTTC. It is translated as CASSPDRPDYNEQFF.

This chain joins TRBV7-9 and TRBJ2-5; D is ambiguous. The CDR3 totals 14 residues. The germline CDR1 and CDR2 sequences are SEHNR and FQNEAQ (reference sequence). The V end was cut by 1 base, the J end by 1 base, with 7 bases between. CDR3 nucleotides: TGTGCCAGCAGCTTAGATAGGCTCCAAGAGACCCAGTACTTC. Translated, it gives CASSLDRLQETQYF.

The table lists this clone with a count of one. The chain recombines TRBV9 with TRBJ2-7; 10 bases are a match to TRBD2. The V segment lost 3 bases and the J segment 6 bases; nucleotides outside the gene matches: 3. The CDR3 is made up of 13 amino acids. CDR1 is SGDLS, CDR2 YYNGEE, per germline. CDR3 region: CASSAGLASEQYF. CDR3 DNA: TGTGCCAGCAGCGCGGGACTAGCGAGCGAGCAGTACTTC.